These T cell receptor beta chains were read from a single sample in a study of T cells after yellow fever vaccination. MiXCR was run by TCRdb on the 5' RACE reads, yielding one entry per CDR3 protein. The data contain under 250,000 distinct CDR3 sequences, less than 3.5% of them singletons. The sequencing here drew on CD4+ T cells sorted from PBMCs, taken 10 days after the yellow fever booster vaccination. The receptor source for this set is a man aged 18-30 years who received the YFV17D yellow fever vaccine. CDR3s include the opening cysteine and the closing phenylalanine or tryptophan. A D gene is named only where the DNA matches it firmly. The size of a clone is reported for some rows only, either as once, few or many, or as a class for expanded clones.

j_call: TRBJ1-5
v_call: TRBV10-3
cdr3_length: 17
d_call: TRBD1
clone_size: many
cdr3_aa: CAISVGQNGGGQGPQHF
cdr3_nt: TGTGCCATCAGTGTAGGGCAGAATGGGGGCGGACAGGGGCCCCAGCATTTT

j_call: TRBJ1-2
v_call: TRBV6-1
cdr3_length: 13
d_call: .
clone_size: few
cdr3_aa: CASSEVGTGGYTF
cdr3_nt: TGTGCCAGCAGTGAAGTAGGGACTGGCGGCTACACCTTC

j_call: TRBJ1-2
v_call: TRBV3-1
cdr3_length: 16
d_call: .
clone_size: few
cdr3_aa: CASSQDRVSGNYGYTF
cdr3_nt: TGTGCCAGCAGCCAAGATCGGGTCAGCGGTAACTATGGCTACACCTTC

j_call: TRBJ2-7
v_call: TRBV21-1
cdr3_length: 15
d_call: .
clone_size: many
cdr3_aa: CASSLDREGVYEQYF
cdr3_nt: TGTGCCAGCAGCCTTGACAGGGAGGGGGTTTACGAGCAGTACTTC

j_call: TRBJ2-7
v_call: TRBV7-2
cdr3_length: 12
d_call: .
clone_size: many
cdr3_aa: CASSNPPYEQYF
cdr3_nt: TGTGCCAGCAGCAACCCCCCCTACGAGCAGTACTTC

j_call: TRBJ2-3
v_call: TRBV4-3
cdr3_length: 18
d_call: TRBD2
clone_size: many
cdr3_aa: CASSQGRWAGGSTDTQYF
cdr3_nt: TGCGCCAGCAGCCAAGGGAGATGGGCGGGGGGAAGCACAGATACGCAGTATTTT

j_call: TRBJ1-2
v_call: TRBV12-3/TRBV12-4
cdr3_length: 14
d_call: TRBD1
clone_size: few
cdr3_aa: CASSLGDSTYGYTF
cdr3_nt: TGTGCCAGCAGTTTAGGGGACAGCACCTATGGCTACACCTTC

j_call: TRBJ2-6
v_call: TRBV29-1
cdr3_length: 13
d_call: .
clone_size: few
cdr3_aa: CSVAQGRANVLTF
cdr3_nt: TGCAGCGTTGCCCAGGGGAGAGCCAACGTCCTGACTTTC

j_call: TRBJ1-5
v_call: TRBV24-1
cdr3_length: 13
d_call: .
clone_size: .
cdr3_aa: CATRSDGNQPQHF
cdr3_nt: TGTGCCACCAGAAGTGATGGCAATCAGCCCCAGCATTTT

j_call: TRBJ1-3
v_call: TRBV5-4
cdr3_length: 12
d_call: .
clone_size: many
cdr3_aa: CASSFRGNTIYF
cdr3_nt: TGTGCCAGCAGCTTTAGGGGAAACACCATATATTTT

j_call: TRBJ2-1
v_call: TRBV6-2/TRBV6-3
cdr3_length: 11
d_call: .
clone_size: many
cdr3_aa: CASSRRSQQFF
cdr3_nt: TGTGCCAGCAGTCGACGATCCCAGCAGTTCTTC

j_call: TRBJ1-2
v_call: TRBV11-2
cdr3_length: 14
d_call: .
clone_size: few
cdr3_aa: CASIPVSGSYGYTF
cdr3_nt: TGTGCCAGCATCCCCGTTTCTGGTAGCTATGGCTACACCTTC

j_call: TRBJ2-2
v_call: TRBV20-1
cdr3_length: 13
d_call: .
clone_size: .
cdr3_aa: CSARRVGTGELFF
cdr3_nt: TGCAGTGCTAGGAGGGTCGGCACCGGGGAGCTGTTTTTT

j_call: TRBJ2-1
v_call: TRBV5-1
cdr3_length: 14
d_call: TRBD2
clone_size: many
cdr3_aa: CASAGTSGMGEQFF
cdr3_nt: TGCGCCAGCGCAGGGACTAGCGGGATGGGTGAGCAGTTCTTC

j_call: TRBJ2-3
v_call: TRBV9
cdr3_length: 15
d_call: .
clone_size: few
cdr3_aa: CASSVRAVSTDTQYF
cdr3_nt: TGTGCCAGCAGCGTAAGAGCGGTTAGCACAGATACGCAGTATTTT

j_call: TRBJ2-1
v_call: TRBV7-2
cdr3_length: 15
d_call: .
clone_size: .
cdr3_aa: CASSFGWGRNNEQFF
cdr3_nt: TGTGCCAGCAGCTTCGGCTGGGGGCGAAACAATGAGCAGTTCTTC

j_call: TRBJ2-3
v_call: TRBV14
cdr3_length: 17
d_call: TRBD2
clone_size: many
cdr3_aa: CASNSLPSGGGTDTQYF
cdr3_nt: TGTGCCAGCAACTCCCTCCCTAGCGGGGGTGGCACAGATACGCAGTATTTT

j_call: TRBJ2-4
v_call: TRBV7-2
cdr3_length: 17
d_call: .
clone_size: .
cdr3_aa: CASSPQVGGLAKNIQYF
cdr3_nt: TGTGCCAGCAGCCCTCAGGTGGGGGGGCTAGCCAAAAACATTCAGTACTTC

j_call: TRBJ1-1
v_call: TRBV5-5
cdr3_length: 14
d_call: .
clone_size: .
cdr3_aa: CASSLVGQGTEAFF
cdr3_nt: TGTGCCAGCAGCTTGGTGGGACAAGGAACTGAAGCTTTCTTT

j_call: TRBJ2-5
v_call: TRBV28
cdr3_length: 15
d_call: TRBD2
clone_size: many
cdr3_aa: CASSRPTSGEETQYF
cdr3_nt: TGTGCCAGCAGTCGACCGACTAGCGGGGAAGAGACCCAGTACTTC

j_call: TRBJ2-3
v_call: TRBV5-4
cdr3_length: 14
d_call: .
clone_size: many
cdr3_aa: CASSLVADTDTQYF
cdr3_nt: TGTGCCAGCAGCTTGGTGGCAGACACAGATACGCAGTATTTT

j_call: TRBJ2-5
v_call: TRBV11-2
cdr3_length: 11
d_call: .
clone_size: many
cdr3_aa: CASSPGPSQYF
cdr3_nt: TGTGCCAGCAGCCCAGGGCCTTCCCAGTACTTC

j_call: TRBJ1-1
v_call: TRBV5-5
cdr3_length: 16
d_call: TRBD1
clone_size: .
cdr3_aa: CASSGTGFGRNTEAFF
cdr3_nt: TGTGCCAGCAGCGGGACAGGGTTCGGACGAAACACTGAAGCTTTCTTT

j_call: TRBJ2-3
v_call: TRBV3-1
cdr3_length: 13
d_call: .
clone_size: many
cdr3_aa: CASSQGGPDTQYF
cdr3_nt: TGTGCCAGCAGCCAAGGGGGCCCAGATACGCAGTATTTT

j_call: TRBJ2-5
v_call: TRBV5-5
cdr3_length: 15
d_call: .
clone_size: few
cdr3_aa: CASSLANPRGETQYF
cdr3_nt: TGTGCCAGCAGCTTGGCCAACCCTAGGGGGGAGACCCAGTACTTC

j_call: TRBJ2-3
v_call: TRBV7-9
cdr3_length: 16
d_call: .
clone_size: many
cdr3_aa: CASSLARIVSTDTQYF
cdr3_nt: TGTGCCAGCAGCTTAGCCCGCATCGTAAGCACAGATACGCAGTATTTT

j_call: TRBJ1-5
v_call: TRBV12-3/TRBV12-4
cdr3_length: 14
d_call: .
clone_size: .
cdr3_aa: CASSDAPTNQPQHF
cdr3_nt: TGTGCCAGCAGTGATGCACCTACCAATCAGCCCCAGCATTTT

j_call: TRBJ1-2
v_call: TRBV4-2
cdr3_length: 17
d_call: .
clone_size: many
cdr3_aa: CASSQESVRSTNYGYTF
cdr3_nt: TGTGCCAGCAGCCAAGAGAGCGTCCGTTCAACTAACTATGGCTACACCTTC

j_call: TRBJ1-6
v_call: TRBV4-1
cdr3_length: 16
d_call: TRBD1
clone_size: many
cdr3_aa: CASSSTGTGNASPLHF
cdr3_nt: TGCGCCAGCAGCAGTACCGGGACAGGGAATGCCTCACCCCTCCACTTT

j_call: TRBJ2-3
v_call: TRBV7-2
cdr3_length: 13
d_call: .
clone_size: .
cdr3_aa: CASTRSRQDTQYF
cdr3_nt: TGTGCCAGCACACGATCCCGGCAGGATACGCAGTATTTT

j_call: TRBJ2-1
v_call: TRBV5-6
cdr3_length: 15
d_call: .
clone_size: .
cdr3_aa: CASSRRGGARNEQFF
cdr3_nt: TGTGCCAGCAGCCGCAGGGGGGGGGCTCGTAATGAGCAGTTCTTC